Sequencing of this T cell receptor beta chain was carried out in a study of neurological immune-mediated disorders. Study-wide results and caveats: The study found no CDR3 amino acid sequences shared by expanded clones across subjects, suggesting private repertoires in all groups.

Trimming cost V 4 bases and J 2 bases; bases outside gene matches: 10. The CDR3 extends over 16 amino acids. The germline CDR1 and CDR2 sequences are MGHRA and YSYEKL. This clonotype was seen repeatedly, ten times or more. Its antigen remains unidentified. The cDNA was produced through 5'RACE with 10-nucleotide random UMIs. TCRdb redid the calling of the 5' RACE reads with MiXCR, one entry per CDR3 protein. The data show some 14,000 distinct CDR3 sequences, approximately 7.7% seen once. Sorted libraries were made with about 1 million CD4+ or CD8+ T cells. The clonotype originates from a woman between 35 and 50 years old in good health. The specimen sequenced was CD8+ T cells from blood. The rearrangement joins TRBV4-1 to TRBJ2-7, with 8 bases aligning to TRBD2. Written as DNA, the CDR3 is TGCGCCAGCAGCCCATCCCCACTAGCGGCGCCCTACGAGCAGTACTTC. This sequence encodes CASSPSPLAAPYEQYF.